These 31 T cell receptor beta chains were sequenced from one sample in a study of Ad26.COV2.S vaccination and SARS-CoV-2 variants. Treatment specified: roughly 19 received Ad26.COV2.S at low or high dose, single or two shots; several received placebo; per-sample allocation not given. Sampling happened 63 days after the first vaccine or placebo injection. Repertoires were generated with immunoSEQ multiplex PCR, while TCRdb's copy carries only in-frame clones and drops some. The repertoire has roughly 300,000 clones, less than 90% of them found once; the top ten carry approximately 11%. Sequences were derived from peripheral blood, sampled in a trial of Ad26.COV2.S vaccine versus placebo. All receptors come from a person aged 18-60 years who received the Ad26.COV2.S COVID-19 vaccine or a placebo.

CDR3 nucleotide sequence: TGTGCCAGCAGCCCCTCCGGAGGGAACTATGGCTACACCTTC. Translation: CASSPSGGNYGYTF. J is TRBJ1-2 and V is TRBV13; D call uncertain. The ends were cut back, 5 bases at V and 2 bases at J, with 12 bases in the middle. This CDR3 is 14 amino acids long. Germline CDR1 PRHDT, CDR2 FYEKMQ (reference sequence).

Note on this clone: Other DNA sequences in this specimen translate into the identical CDR3. The V call is TRBV27, the J call TRBJ2-3, with no clear D. This CDR3 region has 12 residues. Per the germline V gene, CDR1 is MNHEY and CDR2 is SMNVEV (reference sequence). V lost 3 bases and J 2 bases, leaving 3 bases between the germline ends. As DNA, the CDR3 is TGTGCCAGCAGTTTTCTCACAGATACGCAGTATTTT. Encoded protein: CASSFLTDTQYF.

The V gene is TRBV7-2, the J gene TRBJ2-7; 8 bases fit TRBD2. The CDR3 length is 14 residues. V gave up 8 bases and J gave up 0 bases; unmatched junction bases: 6. Germline V gene sequence: CDR1 SGHTA, CDR2 FQGNSA. The CDR3 reads CASLPGRGSYEQYF. DNA for the CDR3: TGTGCCAGCCTTCCCGGGAGGGGCTCCTACGAGCAGTACTTC.

The J gene is TRBJ2-7, the V gene TRBV27; D unclear. CDR1 is MNHEY, CDR2 SMNVEV, per germline (reference sequence). The CDR3 totals 15 residues. V dropped 4 bases and J dropped 0 bases, with 13 bases sitting between them. The CDR3 nucleotides read TGTGCCAGCAGTTATAGTGGGCGTAACTCCTACGAGCAGTACTTC. Protein sequence: CASSYSGRNSYEQYF.

The chain couples TRBV6-2 or TRBV6-3 to TRBJ2-2; TRBD2 is a possible D gene (6 bases). With 6 bases removed from V and 7 bases from J, the gap between germline ends came to 12 bases. The CDR3 extends over 13 amino acids. The V gene's germline CDR1 is MNHEY and CDR2 SVGEGT. The CDR3 DNA reads TGTGCCAGCAGCCCGCGGGGAGACGGGGAGCTGTTTTTT. It translates to CASSPRGDGELFF.

DNA for the CDR3: TGTGCCTGGTCCGGGACAGGAAATCAGCCCCAGCATTTT. Its protein is CAWSGTGNQPQHF. This chain links TRBV30 with TRBJ1-5, with TRBD1 matching over 8 bases. Germline CDR1 and CDR2: GTSNPN and SVGIG (reference sequence). V was pared by 5 bases and J by 4 bases, with 4 bases of the junction left unmatched. The CDR3 is 13 amino acids.

This chain uses TRBV28 with TRBJ2-5; no clear D gene. Between the trimmed V and J ends, which lost 6 bases and 6 bases, there was a span of 11 bases. The CDR3 totals 12 residues. The germline V gene has CDR1 MDHEN and CDR2 SYDVKM. Written as DNA, the CDR3 is TGTGCCAGCAGGACCCCCCCGAAGACCCAGTACTTC. Encoded protein: CASRTPPKTQYF.

The chain uses TRBV18 and TRBJ2-7, with TRBD1 matching 8 bases. After removal of 1 base from V and 2 bases from J, the junction contained 4 bases not matched to a gene. Germline CDR1 and CDR2: KGHSH and LQKENI. This CDR3 is 15 amino acids long. The CDR3 bases are TGTGCCAGCTCACCACAAGGACAGGGAGCCTACGAGCAGTACTTC. This encodes CASSPQGQGAYEQYF.

This clone was seen just once. The chain recombines TRBV6-5 with TRBJ2-6; no clear D. From germline, CDR1 is MNHEY and CDR2 SVGAGI. Deletions cut 2 bases from V and 0 bases from J, with 8 bases between. CDR3 length: 16 residues. CDR3 region: CASSYTDGSGANVLTF. In DNA form, the CDR3 reads TGTGCCAGCAGTTACACCGACGGCTCTGGGGCCAACGTCCTGACTTTC.

The genes are TRBV29-1 and TRBJ1-2; TRBD1 agrees at 8 bases. CDR3 length: 11 residues. V dropped 4 bases and J dropped 8; count of bases not matched to a gene: 3. The germline V gene encodes CDR1 SQVTM and CDR2 ANQGSEA. The CDR3 spells CSVGTGQGYTF. In DNA, the CDR3 is TGCAGCGTTGGGACAGGGCAAGGCTACACCTTC.

The V gene is TRBV6-4, the J gene TRBJ2-1; 11 bases line up with TRBD2. CDR3 length equals 17 residues. After removal of 3 bases from V and 3 bases from J, the junction contained 7 bases not matched to a gene. Germline lookup yields CDR1 MRHNA and CDR2 SNTAGT. This chain's CDR3 is CASSEEFSGGGYNEQFF. CDR3 sequence (DNA): TGTGCCAGCAGTGAAGAATTTAGCGGGGGGGGCTACAATGAGCAGTTCTTC.

V is TRBV6-6 and J is TRBJ2-7; D might be TRBD1 or TRBD2, each matching 5 bases. Germline CDR1 reads MNHNY; CDR2 reads SVGAGI (reference sequence). This CDR3 region has 14 residues. Trimming left V 7 bases short and J 3 bases short, with 16 bases between. The CDR3 loop reads CASMRGPGNYEQYF. DNA for the CDR3: TGTGCCAGCATGAGGGGACCAGGGAACTACGAGCAGTACTTC.

The chain couples TRBV19 to TRBJ2-2; possibly TRBD2 for D (6 bases). Germline V gene sequence: CDR1 LNHDA, CDR2 SQIVND (reference sequence). Trimming removed 9 bases from V and 0 bases from J, with 11 bases in between. This CDR3 has 14 amino acids. The CDR3 is CASCSGPNTGELFF. The CDR3 DNA is TGTGCCAGCTGTAGCGGACCGAACACCGGGGAGCTGTTTTTT.

The chain combines TRBV28 with TRBJ1-3; D might be TRBD1 (6 bases). The germline V and J ends were trimmed by 5 bases and 0 bases, with 23 bases remaining between them. The CDR3 length is 19 residues. Germline CDR1 and CDR2: MDHEN and SYDVKM. CDR3 in amino acids: CASSRQQGFSSSSGNTIYF. The CDR3 region has the DNA TGTGCCAGCAGTAGACAACAGGGTTTTTCTTCCTCCTCTGGAAACACCATATATTTT.

This chain uses TRBV14 with TRBJ2-3; 10 bases line up with TRBD2. The CDR3 length is 17 residues. J gave up 3 bases and V 2 bases, and 8 bases lay outside the gene matches. In germline, CDR1 is SGHDN, CDR2 FVKESK. In DNA, the CDR3 is TGTGCCAGCAGCCAATTCAGCGGGAGGGCTTCGACAGATACGCAGTATTTT. It encodes CASSQFSGRASTDTQYF. The complete variable domain, with remaining parts taken from reference TRBV14 and TRBJ2-3, reads EAGVTQFPSHSVIEKGQTVTLRCDPISGHDNLYWYRRVMGKEIKFLLHFVKESKQDESGMPNNRFLAERTGGTYSTLKVQPAELEDSGVYFCASSQFSGRASTDTQYFGPGTRLTVL.

This clone was detected only a few times. The CDR3 sequence: CATQREGLDTQYF. The CDR3, as DNA: TGTGCCACCCAGCGGGAGGGCCTTGATACGCAGTATTTT. The V call is TRBV10-3, the J call TRBJ2-3; 10 positions agree with TRBD2. The V and J ends lost 10 bases and 6 bases, in that order; junction bases with no gene match: 7. CDR3 length: 13 residues. Germline V gene sequence: CDR1 ENHRY, CDR2 SYGVKD.

The chain couples TRBV13 to TRBJ2-2; 9 positions agree with TRBD1. The CDR3 sequence is 14 residues long. Germline loops: CDR1 PRHDT, CDR2 FYEKMQ (reference sequence). Trimming at V came to 3 bases and at J to 6 bases, leaving 2 bases not matched to a gene. CDR3 sequence (DNA): TGTGCCAGCAGCTTGAGACAGGGGGCCGGGGAGCTGTTTTTT. Its protein is CASSLRQGAGELFF.

This clone was seen just once. This rearrangement joins TRBV4-3 to TRBJ2-5, with 8 bases aligning to TRBD1. The CDR3 has 16 amino acids. V dropped 2 bases and J dropped 1; count of bases not matched to a gene: 6. From germline, CDR1 is LGHNA and CDR2 YSLEER. CDR3 sequence reads: CASSQLLDRAQETQYF. CDR3 DNA: TGCGCCAGCAGCCAACTCCTGGACAGGGCCCAAGAGACCCAGTACTTC.

In its sample, this clone was seen once. This chain links TRBV11-2 with TRBJ1-1; D not resolved. CDR1 SGHAT and CDR2 FQNNGV come from the germline V gene. This CDR3 has 11 amino acids. Deletions cut 5 bases from V and 6 bases from J, with 7 bases between. In DNA form, the CDR3 reads TGTGCCAGCAGCCCCGGGCCTGAAGCTTTCTTT. Translation: CASSPGPEAFF.

The rearrangement links TRBV12-5 to TRBJ2-1; 10 bases are a match to TRBD1. The germline V gene has CDR1 LGHNT and CDR2 FRNRAP. V gave up 1 base and J gave up 8 bases; unmatched junction bases: 8. CDR3 length: 16 residues. Written as DNA, the CDR3 is TGTGCTAGTGGTTTGGCCCGGGACAGGGGATCCCATGAGCAGTTCTTC. It specifies CASGLARDRGSHEQFF.

Note on this clone: This sample also contains other DNA sequences that code for the same CDR3. The chain links TRBV27 to TRBJ1-5; 10 nucleotides match TRBD1. Germline V gene data show CDR1 as MNHEY and CDR2 as SMNVEV (reference sequence). V lost 5 bases to trimming and J lost 7 bases; unmatched junction nucleotides: 5. The CDR3 is 14 residues long. CDR3 DNA: TGTGCCAGCAGTCCCGGGACAGGGGCCCAGCCCCAGCATTTT. Translation: CASSPGTGAQPQHF.

V is TRBV7-9 and J is TRBJ1-1; D uncertain. This CDR3 is built from 13 residues. V lost 4 bases, J lost 2 bases, and 8 bases lay in between. Germline V gives CDR1 SEHNR, CDR2 FQNEAQ (reference sequence). In DNA form, the CDR3 reads TGTGCCAGCAGCTCCGGACCAAACACTGAAGCTTTCTTT. This encodes CASSSGPNTEAFF. Full variable domain (missing parts from reference TRBV7-9 and TRBJ1-1): DTGVSQNPRHKITKRGQNVTFRCDPISEHNRLYWYRQTLGQGPEFLTYFQNEAQLEKSRLLSDRFSAERPKGSFSTLEIQRTEQGDSAMYLCASSSGPNTEAFFGQGTRLTVV.

The V call is TRBV11-2, the J call TRBJ2-7; no reliable D call. This CDR3 contains 11 residues. Germline lookup yields CDR1 SGHAT and CDR2 FQNNGV. The germline V and J ends were trimmed by 2 bases and 7 bases, with 6 bases remaining between them. CDR3 in amino acids: CASSLTWEQYF. The CDR3 coding sequence is TGTGCCAGCAGCTTAACGTGGGAGCAGTACTTC.

The chain couples TRBV7-6 to TRBJ1-1, with D possibly TRBD1 on 6 matching bases. The germline V and J ends were trimmed by 4 bases and 5 bases, with 20 bases remaining between them. CDR1 and CDR2 (germline): SGHVS, FNYEAQ. This CDR3 is 16 amino acids long. This chain's CDR3 is CASSSDGRTQGTEAFF. CDR3 sequence (DNA): TGTGCCAGCAGCTCCGACGGCCGGACTCAGGGGACTGAAGCTTTCTTT.

A few counts support this clone. The chain joins TRBV21-1 to TRBJ2-5; the table's D gene call, TRBD1, was not cross checked with the DNA. TRBV21-1 is a recognized pseudogene. This CDR3 is 15 amino acids long. The CDR3 spells CASRGTGRLLGTQYF. The CDR3 DNA follows: TGTGCCAGCAGGGGGACAGGGAGGTTGTTGGGGACCCAGTACTTC.

The chain has TRBV6-5 and TRBJ2-1; D gene ambiguous. The V gene lost 6 bases and the J gene lost 2 bases, with 11 bases spanning the gap. The V gene's germline CDR1 is MNHEY and CDR2 SVGAGI. The CDR3 totals 14 residues. The DNA of the CDR3 is TGTGCCAGCAGATCCCAGCCCCCCTACAATGAGCAGTTCTTC. Protein: CASRSQPPYNEQFF.

This clone was seen once. The chain uses TRBV5-6 and TRBJ1-1; D remains ambiguous. Germline loops: CDR1 SGHDT, CDR2 YYEEEE. V gave up 0 bases and J gave up 2 bases, with 8 bases separating them. This CDR3 has 14 amino acids. DNA of the CDR3: TGTGCCAGCAGCTTGGCGGCGGCAAACACTGAAGCTTTCTTT. This encodes CASSLAAANTEAFF.

This rearrangement joins TRBV27 to TRBJ2-5; D possibly uses TRBD1 or TRBD2 (5 bases each). The CDR3 consists of 15 residues. The germline CDR1 and CDR2 sequences are MNHEY and SMNVEV (reference sequence). The ends were cut back, 6 bases at V and 3 bases at J, with 17 bases in the middle. DNA for the CDR3: TGTGCCAGCAGCCCACGTGAGGGACCGAAAGAGACCCAGTACTTC. As protein: CASSPREGPKETQYF.

This clone has just a few counts. The chain has TRBV30 and TRBJ2-2; D gene unclear. CDR3 length: 13 residues. The V gene's germline CDR1 is GTSNPN and CDR2 SVGIG (reference sequence). V was pared by 0 bases and J by 5 bases, with 7 bases between. CDR3 DNA: TGTGCCTGGAGTGTACGGACGACCGGGGAGCTGTTTTTT. Encoded protein: CAWSVRTTGELFF. Full variable domain (missing parts from reference TRBV30 and TRBJ2-2): SQTIHQWPATLVQPVGSPLSLECTVEGTSNPNLYWYRQAAGRGLQLLFYSVGIGQISSEVPQNLSASRPQDRQFILSSKKLLLSDSGFYLCAWSVRTTGELFFGEGSRLTVL.

The chain couples TRBV6-6 to TRBJ1-1, with a possible D match to TRBD1 (5 bases). This CDR3 is 12 amino acids long. Trimming pared 0 bases from V and 6 bases from J, leaving 5 bases between. Germline values: CDR1 MNHNY, CDR2 SVGAGI (reference sequence). The CDR3 DNA reads as TGTGCCAGCAGTTACTCGGGGGCTGAAGCTTTCTTT. As protein: CASSYSGAEAFF.

The chain recombines TRBV12-3 or TRBV12-4 with TRBJ1-1, with D uncertain. Trimming shortened V by 0 bases and J by 7 bases, and 9 bases separated the two germline ends. CDR3 length equals 13 residues. The CDR3 spells CASSLAHGSEAFF. The CDR3 region has the DNA TGTGCCAGCAGTTTAGCGCATGGCAGTGAAGCTTTCTTT.